These T cell receptor beta chains were read from a single sample in a study of blood T cell repertoires in COVID-19. This table comes from immunoSEQ multiplex PCR, and its TCRdb copy is limited to in-frame clones, with some not included. The data show approximately 65,000 clones, about 86% seen once. The sequenced sample was peripheral blood. The receptors derive from a man aged 50-59 years with acute or convalescent COVID-19. The CDR3 runs from the conserved cysteine through the conserved F or W. D genes are given only for firm matches. The listing skips clone size in some rows; elsewhere it reads once, few, many or a size class.

v_call	j_call	d_call	clone_size	cdr3_aa	cdr3_nt
TRBV14	TRBJ1-6	NA	NA	CASSPAEGGNSPLHF	TGTGCCAGCAGCCCAGCGGAGGGTGGCAATTCACCCCTCCACTTT
TRBV5-1	TRBJ2-7	NA	few	CASSLGKGNTYEQYF	TGCGCCAGCAGCTTGGGGAAGGGGAATACCTACGAGCAGTACTTC
TRBV27	TRBJ2-2	TRBD1	once	CASRDRGLPSRTNTGELFF	TGTGCCAGCCGGGACAGGGGGCTACCCTCACGCACGAACACCGGGGAGCTGTTTTTT
TRBV10-3	TRBJ1-3	TRBD1	NA	CAISKGQGENTIYF	TGTGCCATCAGTAAGGGACAGGGAGAAAACACCATATATTTT
TRBV4-1	TRBJ1-2	TRBD1	NA	CASSLRTGGGYTF	TGCGCCAGCAGCCTGCGGACAGGGGGTGGCTACACCTTC
TRBV6-5	TRBJ1-4	NA	NA	CASSSRGQINEKLFF	TGTGCCAGCAGTTCTCGGGGACAAATTAATGAAAAACTGTTTTTT
TRBV7-2	TRBJ1-5	NA	NA	CASSLGTFGGQPQHF	TGTGCCAGCAGCTTAGGGACATTCGGGGGTCAGCCCCAGCATTTT
TRBV6-2/TRBV6-3	TRBJ2-5	TRBD2	NA	CASSYFSGRSGETQYF	TGTGCCAGCAGTTACTTTAGCGGGAGGAGTGGAGAGACCCAGTACTTC
TRBV6-5	TRBJ1-1	NA	NA	CASNQFRGETEAFF	TGTGCCAGCAATCAATTCAGGGGTGAAACTGAAGCTTTCTTT
TRBV5-1	TRBJ2-7	TRBD1	NA	CASSSYRGPPSYEQYF	TGCGCCAGCAGCTCCTACAGGGGCCCACCCTCCTACGAGCAGTACTTC
TRBV3-1/TRBV3-2	TRBJ2-5	TRBD2	NA	CASRLTSGGFETQYF	TGTGCCAGCAGGTTAACTAGCGGGGGTTTCGAGACCCAGTACTTC
TRBV20-1	TRBJ2-7	NA	NA	CSASLGLEQYF	TGCAGTGCTAGCCTGGGACTCGAGCAGTACTTC
TRBV7-9	TRBJ2-5	NA	NA	CASSLVRDTFETQYF	TGTGCCAGCAGCTTAGTTAGGGACACCTTTGAGACCCAGTACTTC
TRBV5-1	TRBJ2-2	TRBD1	NA	CASSPGTAPSGELFF	TGCGCCAGCAGCCCCGGGACAGCCCCGTCGGGGGAGCTGTTTTTT
TRBV20-1	TRBJ1-1	NA	NA	CSARGGGKAFF	TGCAGTGCTAGAGGGGGGGGGAAAGCTTTCTTT
TRBV10-3	TRBJ2-3	TRBD2	NA	CATLAGGQSDTQYF	TGTGCCACCTTAGCGGGGGGGCAGTCAGATACGCAGTATTTT
TRBV19	TRBJ1-4	TRBD1	few	CASSLGQGFATNEKLFF	TGTGCCAGTAGTTTGGGACAGGGGTTTGCAACTAATGAAAAACTGTTTTTT
TRBV5-6	TRBJ2-7	NA	NA	CASSLTGYEQYF	TGTGCCAGCAGCTTGACAGGGTACGAGCAGTACTTC
TRBV28	TRBJ2-6	NA	NA	CASFPGAGANVLTF	TGTGCCAGCTTCCCGGGGGCTGGGGCCAACGTCCTGACTTTC
TRBV11-1	TRBJ1-4	NA	NA	CASSLQASNEKLFF	TGTGCCAGCAGCTTACAGGCGTCTAATGAAAAACTGTTTTTT
TRBV6-1	TRBJ2-5	TRBD2	NA	CASRTSGGGQETQYF	TGTGCCAGCAGAACTAGCGGGGGGGGCCAAGAGACCCAGTACTTC
TRBV6-1	TRBJ1-1	NA	few	CASSEFRFEAFF	TGTGCCAGCAGTGAATTCAGATTTGAAGCTTTCTTT
TRBV6-5	TRBJ1-2	TRBD1	NA	CASSFSSDRGHGYTF	TGTGCCAGCAGTTTTTCCTCGGACAGGGGGCATGGCTACACCTTC
TRBV27	TRBJ2-2	NA	NA	CASRNGLFTGELFF	TGTGCCAGCAGAAACGGACTTTTCACCGGGGAGCTGTTTTTT
TRBV11-3	TRBJ1-1	NA	NA	CASSLSGPTEAFF	TGTGCCAGCAGCCTATCTGGTCCCACTGAAGCTTTCTTT
TRBV12-3/TRBV12-4	TRBJ2-5	TRBD2	few	CASSLAGGETQYF	TGTGCCAGCAGTTTAGCGGGAGGGGAGACCCAGTACTTC